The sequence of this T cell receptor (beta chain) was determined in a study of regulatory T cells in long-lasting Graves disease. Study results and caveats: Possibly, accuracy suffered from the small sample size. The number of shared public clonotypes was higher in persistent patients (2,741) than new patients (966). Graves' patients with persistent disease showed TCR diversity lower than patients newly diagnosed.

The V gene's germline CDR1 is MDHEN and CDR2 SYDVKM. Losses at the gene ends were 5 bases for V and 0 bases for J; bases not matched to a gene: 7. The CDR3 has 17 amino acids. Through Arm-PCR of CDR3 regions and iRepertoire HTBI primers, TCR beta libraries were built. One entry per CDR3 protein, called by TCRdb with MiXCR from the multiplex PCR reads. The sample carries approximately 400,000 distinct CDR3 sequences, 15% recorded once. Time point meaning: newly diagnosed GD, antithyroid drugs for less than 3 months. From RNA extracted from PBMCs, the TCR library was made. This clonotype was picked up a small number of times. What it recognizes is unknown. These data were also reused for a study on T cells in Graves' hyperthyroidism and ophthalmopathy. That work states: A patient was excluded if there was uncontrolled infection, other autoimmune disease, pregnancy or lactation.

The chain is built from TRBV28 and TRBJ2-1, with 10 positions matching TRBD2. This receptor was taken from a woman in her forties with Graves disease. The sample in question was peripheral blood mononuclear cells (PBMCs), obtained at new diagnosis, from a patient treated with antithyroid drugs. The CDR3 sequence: CASSTGIAGGSYNEQFF. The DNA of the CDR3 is TGTGCCAGCAGTACCGGTATAGCGGGAGGCTCCTACAATGAGCAGTTCTTC.